Shown below are 19 T cell receptor beta chains from a single sample sequenced in a study of T-cell memory formation after mild COVID-19. TCRdb re-derived calls from the 5' RACE reads in MiXCR, one entry per CDR3 protein. The sample holds roughly 86,000 distinct CDR3 sequences; roughly 16% are singletons and the top ten take around two fifths. Sequencing was carried out using PBMCs or a T cell subset sorted from them (not recorded which). These receptors were collected from a man between 18 and 35 years old who had mild COVID-19 (a few samples of this study predate the infection). Cell type and time point are not known.

This chain links TRBV21-1 with TRBJ1-2; TRBD1, the table's D call, was not compared with the DNA. TRBV21-1 is flagged as a pseudogene. The CDR3 loop spans 19 amino acids. CDR3 bases: TGTGCCAGCAGCAAAAAAGGGGGGTTCGTGGTGACATCTCGGACTAGCTACACCTTC. It encodes CASSKKGGFVVTSRTSYTF.

The chain recombines TRBV7-3 with TRBJ2-3; 7 nucleotides line up with TRBD1. The trim removed 5 bases at V and 14 bases at J, leaving 16 bases unmatched. The CDR3 covers 14 residues. The germline V gene has CDR1 SGHTA and CDR2 FQGTGA. The CDR3 sequence is CASSPRGTAASRYF. DNA of the CDR3: TGTGCCAGCAGCCCCAGGGGGACAGCGGCGTCACGGTATTTT.

This clonotype has just a few counts. The gene calls are TRBV20-1 and TRBJ2-1; D possibly corresponds to TRBD1 (5 bases). Deletions cut 0 bases from V and 0 bases from J, with 12 bases between. This CDR3 is 16 amino acids long. The V gene's germline CDR1 is DFQATT and CDR2 SNEGSKA (reference sequence). The CDR3 DNA follows: TGCAGTGCTAGAGACCCAGGGTCAAGCTCCTACAATGAGCAGTTCTTC. Translating gives CSARDPGSSSYNEQFF.

CDR3 coding DNA: TGTGCCAGCAGCACGGGGGAGCAGTACGTC. Amino acid sequence: CASSTGEQYV. The chain uses TRBV2 and TRBJ2-7, with a possible D match to TRBD2 (5 bases). The germline V and J ends were trimmed by 6 bases and 7 bases, with 7 bases remaining between them. CDR1 and CDR2 from the germline V gene are SNHLY and FYNNEI. This CDR3 has 10 amino acids.

The chain employs TRBV28 and TRBJ2-7; possible D gene TRBD2, 6 bases. This CDR3 region has 13 residues. The ends were cut back, 3 bases at V and 5 bases at J, with 11 bases in the middle. CDR1 is MDHEN, CDR2 SYDVKM, per germline. The CDR3 region has the DNA TGTGCCAGCAGTTTTGGGGGGATCGACGAGCAGTACGTC. It encodes CASSFGGIDEQYV.

This clonotype has just a few counts. The genes are TRBV11-2 and TRBJ1-2; no reliable D call. Germline CDR1 is SGHAT and CDR2 is FQNNGV. Trimming removed 2 bases from V and 2 bases from J, with 9 bases in between. This CDR3 region has 14 residues. CDR3 bases: TGTGCCAGCAGCTTATTTGTCAGGAACTATGGCTACACCTTC. This encodes CASSLFVRNYGYTF.

This clonotype was counted at least ten times. J is TRBJ1-5 and V is TRBV10-3; TRBD1 matches at 8 bases. Trimming cost V 2 bases and J 1 base; bases outside gene matches: 1. Germline V gene data show CDR1 as ENHRY and CDR2 as SYGVKD. The CDR3 runs 15 residues. The CDR3 loop reads CAISERQGSNQPQHF. CDR3 nucleotide sequence: TGTGCCATCAGTGAGCGACAGGGGAGCAATCAGCCCCAGCATTTT.

This clonotype was detected a few times. The chain links TRBV25-1 to TRBJ2-1; D is undetermined. Germline-derived CDR1 and CDR2 are MGHDK and SYGVNS. The CDR3 consists of 18 residues. V lost 0 bases and J lost 0, with 15 bases in between. CDR3 sequence (DNA): TGTGCCAGCAGTGAATATAAGTCTAAGCTACGCTCCTACAATGAGCAGTTCTTC. This gives the protein CASSEYKSKLRSYNEQFF.

The chain employs TRBV6-5 and TRBJ1-1; TRBD1 matches 8 bases. V shed 4 bases and J 3 bases; nucleotides not matched to a gene: 4. The CDR3 extends over 14 amino acids. Germline-derived CDR1 and CDR2 are MNHEY and SVGAGI. The CDR3 sequence: CASSFVTGDTEAFF. The CDR3 DNA reads TGTGCCAGCAGTTTTGTGACAGGGGACACTGAAGCTTTCTTT.

The chain is built from TRBV7-8 and TRBJ2-7; tentatively, D is TRBD1 (6 bases). The CDR3 spans 16 residues. Germline V gene data show CDR1 as SGHVS and CDR2 as FQNEAQ. Trimming removed 5 bases at V and 3 bases at J, with 20 bases between. CDR3 region: CASSAKGGPPVYEQYF. CDR3 DNA: TGTGCCAGCAGCGCGAAAGGGGGTCCCCCCGTCTACGAGCAGTACTTC.

V usage is TRBV19 and J usage is TRBJ1-1; no firm D call. The CDR3 length is 12 residues. V was trimmed by 8 bases and J by 1 base, leaving 8 bases between them. The germline V gene encodes CDR1 LNHDA and CDR2 SQIVND (reference sequence). CDR3 sequence (DNA): TGTGCCAGTTCTCAGCCGAACACTGAAGCTTTCTTT. It is translated as CASSQPNTEAFF.

This clonotype was seen a few times. The chain combines TRBV6-2 or TRBV6-3 with TRBJ2-3; 10 bases are a match to TRBD1. The germline gives CDR1 MNHEY, CDR2 SVGEGT. This CDR3 is built from 14 residues. Trimming at V came to 6 bases and at J to 5 bases, leaving 5 bases not matched to a gene. CDR3 amino acids: CASSWGTGEDTQYF. CDR3 bases: TGTGCCAGCAGCTGGGGGACAGGGGAAGATACGCAGTATTTT.

This sequence joins TRBV4-1 and TRBJ1-2; D gene uncertain. The CDR3 has 12 amino acids. V lost 0 bases and J 6 bases, leaving 5 bases between the germline ends. Per germline, CDR1 MGHRA and CDR2 YSYEKL. CDR3 residues: CASSQDLDGYTF. The CDR3 DNA is TGCGCCAGCAGCCAAGATCTGGATGGCTACACCTTC.

This chain uses TRBV4-2 with TRBJ2-2; D is unclear. V dropped 1 base and J dropped 2 bases, with 5 bases sitting between them. This CDR3 has 14 residues. Germline CDR1 reads LGHNA; CDR2 reads YNFKEQ. The CDR3 region has the DNA TGTGCCAGCAGCCAAGGGATAAACACCGGGGAGCTGTTTTTT. Encoded protein: CASSQGINTGELFF.

This clonotype turned up a few times. CDR3 sequence reads: CASSQAARTGEDTQYF. In DNA, the CDR3 is TGCGCCAGCAGCCAAGCTGCAAGGACAGGAGAAGATACGCAGTATTTT. The V call is TRBV4-1, the J call TRBJ2-3, with TRBD1 matching over 7 bases. The CDR3 is 16 amino acids. Trimming cost V 1 base and J 5 bases; bases outside gene matches: 9. The germline CDR1 and CDR2 sequences are MGHRA and YSYEKL.

This clonotype was detected a few times. The chain employs TRBV7-9 and TRBJ2-7; 11 bases are a match to TRBD2. CDR3 length equals 15 residues. With V trimmed by 3 bases and J by 3 bases, 4 bases remained unmatched. The germline V gene encodes CDR1 SEHNR and CDR2 FQNEAQ (reference sequence). Here the CDR3 reads CASSLTSGALYEQYF. The CDR3 region has the DNA TGTGCCAGCAGCTTGACTAGCGGGGCCCTCTACGAGCAGTACTTC.

The chain recombines TRBV12-3 or TRBV12-4 with TRBJ2-1; 7 bases align to TRBD2. V was pared by 1 base and J by 0 bases, with 21 bases of the junction left unmatched. The CDR3 consists of 22 residues. The CDR3 sequence: CASSLGGGVPTQPQSSYNEQFF. DNA for the CDR3: TGTGCCAGCAGTTTAGGGGGAGGGGTCCCTACCCAACCGCAGAGCTCCTACAATGAGCAGTTCTTC.

This clonotype was observed a handful of times. The CDR3 sequence is CASSHLTGQGYTF. The CDR3 DNA is TGTGCCAGCAGCCACCTGACAGGGCAAGGCTACACCTTC. This chain joins TRBV4-2 and TRBJ1-2; 7 nucleotides agree with TRBD1. The CDR3 totals 13 residues. Per germline, CDR1 LGHNA and CDR2 YNFKEQ. The junction had 6 bases not matched to a gene; V was cut back by 3 bases and J by 8 bases.

J is TRBJ2-1 and V is TRBV7-9; 9 bases agree with TRBD1. The CDR3 is made up of 15 amino acids. Germline V gene sequence: CDR1 SEHNR, CDR2 FQNEAQ (reference sequence). The junction had 9 bases not matched to a gene; V was cut back by 6 bases and J by 6 bases. Written as DNA, the CDR3 is TGTGCCAGCAGTCCTCGGGACAGGGCGGTCAATGAGCAGTTCTTC. Amino acid sequence: CASSPRDRAVNEQFF.